Listed below are T cell receptor beta chains from one sample, sequenced in a study of T cell repertoires in ileal Crohn's disease. The method was immunoSEQ multiplex PCR; TCRdb's version includes in-frame clones alone and lacks a portion of them. Of some 8,000 clones detected, 85% appear once; the ten largest clones hold approximately 11%. Sequenced sample: ileal tissue. Receptor source: an adult with Crohn's disease. CDR3s leave out the opening cysteine and the closing phenylalanine or tryptophan. D genes are given only for firm matches.

>.|TRBV5-1
ASSLELRTDSNQPQH
>.|TRBV9
ASSGMGNTEAF
>.|TRBV7-2
ASRPNLVGSYEQY
>TRBD1|TRBV11-3
ASSSGGPGAAF
>.|TRBV11-2
ASSPPGGRTGELF
>TRBD1|TRBV7-2
ASSPGGYEQY
>.|TRBV5-8
ASSLAGPGANVLT
>.|TRBV7-3
ASSLDGRFTDTQY
>.|TRBV18
ASQLSGQLNTEAF
>TRBD1|TRBV7-9
ASSLGQGQNEQY
>.|TRBV19
ASSNRRVGGRTEAF
>.|TRBV5-1
ASSLASNQPQH
>.|TRBV7-9
ASSPRLGPRSYGYT
>TRBD2|TRBV14
ASSRAASGGIKYYEQY
>.|TRBV11-3
ASSSSSYQETQY
>.|TRBV5-4
ASSRAAGGRGYT
>TRBD1|TRBV10-3
AILDGTGPLGELF
>.|TRBV5-8
ASTGVVHSATEAF
>TRBD2|TRBV5-1
ASSSGLPTHEQY
>.|TRBV6-6
ASSYQGEATYGYT
>.|TRBV11-2
ATYWGRGLLGELF
>.|TRBV4-1
ASSQLDSQAYEQY
>.|TRBV13
ASSFRTLANYGYT
>.|TRBV7-3
ASSSPGPTNTGELF
>TRBD1|TRBV28
ASRGQGNTEAF
>TRBD2|TRBV30
AWKAGATQETQY
>TRBD1|TRBV7-2
ASSLVSGQNNYGYT
>TRBD1|TRBV30
AWTPTGWDEGYT
>TRBD1|TRBV29-1
SVVRGNYEQY
>.|TRBV2
ASLRGDSGANVLT
>.|TRBV15
ATSSAGGYGYT
>TRBD2|TRBV5-4
ASSLPDVGGTNEQF
>.|TRBV13
ASSLSPGYGYT
>.|TRBV29-1
SADVVRVGGYT
>.|TRBV12-5
ASGLFRELF
>.|TRBV11-1
ASTLSFSSYEQY
>.|TRBV23-1
ASSQSRLIYEQY
>.|TRBV7-8
ASSPWTALKSPLH
>.|TRBV27
ASSLYAWTEDTQY
>.|TRBV7-2
ASSVQTGNTIY
>.|TRBV19
ASSIQGQPQH